This TCR beta chain was found in a study of Graves' ophthalmopathy and Graves' hyperthyroidism. This clonotype was seen only a few times. As the template, RNA transcripts were used to amplify TCR beta CDR3 regions. A first-round RT-PCR used HTBI primers, followed by a second-round multiplex PCR. One entry per CDR3 protein, called by TCRdb with MiXCR from the multiplex PCR reads. In the table there are about 220,000 distinct CDR3 sequences, about 22% of which are singletons. The CDR3 extends over 16 amino acids. V lost 5 bases and J lost 4; bases outside the gene matches: 7. Germline loops: CDR1 SGHAT, CDR2 FQNNGV.

The specimen sequenced was peripheral blood. This chain uses TRBV11-2 with TRBJ2-2; 10 bases match TRBD1. This clonotype originated in a woman aged 45-60 years with Graves' ophthalmopathy. This CDR3 is CASSMPGQGLTGELFF. DNA of the CDR3: TGTGCCAGCAGCATGCCGGGACAGGGGCTCACCGGGGAGCTGTTTTTT.